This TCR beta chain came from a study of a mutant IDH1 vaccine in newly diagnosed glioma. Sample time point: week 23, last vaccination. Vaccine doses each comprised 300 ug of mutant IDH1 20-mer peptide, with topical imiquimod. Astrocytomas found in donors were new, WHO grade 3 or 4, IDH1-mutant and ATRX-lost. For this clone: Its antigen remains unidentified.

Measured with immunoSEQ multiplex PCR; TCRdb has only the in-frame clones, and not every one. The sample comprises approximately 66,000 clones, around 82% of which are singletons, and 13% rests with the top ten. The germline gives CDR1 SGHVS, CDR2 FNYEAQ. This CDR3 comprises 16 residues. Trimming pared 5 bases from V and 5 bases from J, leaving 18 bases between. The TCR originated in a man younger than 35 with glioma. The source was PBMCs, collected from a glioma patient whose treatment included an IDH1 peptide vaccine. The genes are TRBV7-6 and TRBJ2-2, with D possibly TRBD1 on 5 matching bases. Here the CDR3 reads CASSPLNIGATGELFF. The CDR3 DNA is TGTGCCAGCAGCCCGCTCAATATAGGGGCAACCGGGGAGCTGTTTTTT.